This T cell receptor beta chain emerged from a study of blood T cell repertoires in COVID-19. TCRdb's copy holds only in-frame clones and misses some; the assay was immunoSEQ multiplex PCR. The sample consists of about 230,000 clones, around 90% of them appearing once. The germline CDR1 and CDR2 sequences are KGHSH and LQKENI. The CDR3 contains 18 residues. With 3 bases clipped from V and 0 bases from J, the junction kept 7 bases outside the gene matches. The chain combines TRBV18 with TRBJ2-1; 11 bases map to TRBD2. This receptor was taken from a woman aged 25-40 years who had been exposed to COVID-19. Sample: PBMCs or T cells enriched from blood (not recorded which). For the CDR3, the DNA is TGTGCCAGCTCACCCCCAACCGGGACTAGCGGCTCCTACAATGAGCAGTTCTTC. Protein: CASSPPTGTSGSYNEQFF.